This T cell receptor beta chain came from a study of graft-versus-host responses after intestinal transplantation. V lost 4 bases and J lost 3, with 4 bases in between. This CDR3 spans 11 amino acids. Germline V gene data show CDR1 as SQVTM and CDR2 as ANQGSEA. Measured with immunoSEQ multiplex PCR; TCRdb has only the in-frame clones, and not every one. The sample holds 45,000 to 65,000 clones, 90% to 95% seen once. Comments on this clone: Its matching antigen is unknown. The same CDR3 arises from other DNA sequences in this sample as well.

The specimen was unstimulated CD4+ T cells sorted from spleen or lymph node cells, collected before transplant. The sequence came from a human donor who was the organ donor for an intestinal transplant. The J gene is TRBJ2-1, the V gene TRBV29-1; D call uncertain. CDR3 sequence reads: CSVGHYNEQFF. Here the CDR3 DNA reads TGCAGCGTTGGACACTACAATGAGCAGTTCTTC.